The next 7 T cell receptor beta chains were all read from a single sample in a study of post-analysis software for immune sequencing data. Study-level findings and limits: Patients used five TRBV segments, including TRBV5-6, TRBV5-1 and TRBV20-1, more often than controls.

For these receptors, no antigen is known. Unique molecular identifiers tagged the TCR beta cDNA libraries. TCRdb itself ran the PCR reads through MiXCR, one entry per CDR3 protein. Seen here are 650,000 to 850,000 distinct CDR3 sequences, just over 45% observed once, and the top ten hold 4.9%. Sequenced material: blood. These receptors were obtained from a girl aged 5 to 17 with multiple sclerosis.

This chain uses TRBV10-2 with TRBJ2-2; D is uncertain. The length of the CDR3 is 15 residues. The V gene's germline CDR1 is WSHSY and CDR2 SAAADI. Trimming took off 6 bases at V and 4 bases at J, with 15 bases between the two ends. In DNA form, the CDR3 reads TGCGCCAGCAGCTCCAATACTCGTTTCACCGGGGAGCTGTTTTTT. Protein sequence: CASSSNTRFTGELFF.

The CDR3 DNA reads TGCGCCAGCAGCGTCCGGACTAGCGGGGGGAATGAGCAGTACTTC. As protein: CASSVRTSGGNEQYF. The chain carries TRBV5-1 and TRBJ2-5; 14 nucleotides agree with TRBD2. The trim removed 4 bases at V and 11 bases at J, leaving 10 bases unmatched. The CDR3 spans 15 residues. CDR1 SGHRS and CDR2 YFSETQ come from the germline V gene.

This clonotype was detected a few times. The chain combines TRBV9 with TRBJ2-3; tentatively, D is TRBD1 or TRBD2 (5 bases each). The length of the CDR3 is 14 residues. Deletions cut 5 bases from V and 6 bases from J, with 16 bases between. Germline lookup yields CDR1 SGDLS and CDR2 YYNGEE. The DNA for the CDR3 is TGTGCCAGCAGTGCTAATGGGGGACGGGATACGCAGTATTTT. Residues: CASSANGGRDTQYF.

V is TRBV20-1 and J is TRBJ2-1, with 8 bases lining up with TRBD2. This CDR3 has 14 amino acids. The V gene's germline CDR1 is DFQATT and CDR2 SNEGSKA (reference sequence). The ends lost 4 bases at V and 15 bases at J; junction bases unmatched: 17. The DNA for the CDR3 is TGCAGTGCTACCCCCAAACTCGGACTAGCTTTGTCGTTCTTC. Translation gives CSATPKLGLALSFF.

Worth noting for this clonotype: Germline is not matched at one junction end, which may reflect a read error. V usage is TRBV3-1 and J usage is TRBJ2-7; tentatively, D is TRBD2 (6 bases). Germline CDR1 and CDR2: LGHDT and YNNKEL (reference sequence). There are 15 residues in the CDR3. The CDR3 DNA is TGTGCCAGCAGCCAAGTAGCGGCGAGCTCCTACGAGCAGTATTTC. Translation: CASSQVAASSYEQYF.

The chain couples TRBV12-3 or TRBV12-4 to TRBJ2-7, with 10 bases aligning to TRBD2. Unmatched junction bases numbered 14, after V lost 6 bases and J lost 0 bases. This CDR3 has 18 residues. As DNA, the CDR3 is TGTGCCAGCAGCGCCCCGAGTGCCACTAGCGGGATCTCCTACGAGCAGTACTTC. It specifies CASSAPSATSGISYEQYF.

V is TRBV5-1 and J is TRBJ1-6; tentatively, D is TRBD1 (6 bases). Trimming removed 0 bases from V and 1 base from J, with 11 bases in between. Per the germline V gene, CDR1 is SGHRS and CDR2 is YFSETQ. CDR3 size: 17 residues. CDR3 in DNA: TGCGCCAGCAGCTTGGGACAGGAAGCATCCTATAATTCACCCCTCCACTTT. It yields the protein CASSLGQEASYNSPLHF.